This is a list of T cell receptor beta chains from one sample in a study of T cell responses to AZD1222 COVID-19 vaccine. Data came from immunoSEQ multiplex PCR; TCRdb stores just in-frame clones and leaves some out. The sample has around 110,000 clones, 80% to 90% seen once. Sequences were derived from peripheral blood, sampled on day 0 of AZD1222 vaccination. The receptors originated from an adult in good health. CDR3s include the opening cysteine and the closing phenylalanine or tryptophan. A D gene is named only where the DNA matches it firmly. A row's size may be missing; if present it is once, few, many or a size class.

>-|TRBJ2-7|TRBV19|-
TGTGCCAGTAGTTATCGGGTGCCTGACCCAGGGACGGCCTACGAGCAGTACTTC
CASSYRVPDPGTAYEQYF
>-|TRBJ1-5|TRBV5-1|TRBD1
TGCGCCAGCAGCTACGGGACAGGGGGTCAGCCCCAGCATTTT
CASSYGTGGQPQHF
>once|TRBJ1-6|TRBV19|-
TGTGCCAGTAAGGAAGGGCAGCGCAGCTCCTATAATTCACCCCTCCACTTT
CASKEGQRSSYNSPLHF
>-|TRBJ1-3|TRBV20-1|-
TGCAGTGCTAGTCCCGGGCGCACTGGAAACACCATATATTTT
CSASPGRTGNTIYF
>-|TRBJ1-3|TRBV5-1|-
TGCGCCAGCAGCGGATCAACAGGGATGGACACCATATATTTT
CASSGSTGMDTIYF
>-|TRBJ1-1|TRBV11-3|-
TGTGCCAGCAGCTTATCGGTATACACTGAAGCTTTCTTT
CASSLSVYTEAFF
>-|TRBJ2-3|TRBV12-5|TRBD2
TGTGCTAGTGGTTTGGTTGCTTCTAGCGGGGCTAGCACAGATACGCAGTATTTT
CASGLVASSGASTDTQYF
>few|TRBJ2-5|TRBV10-3|-
TGTGCCATCAGTGAGGCGAAGCAACAAGAGACCCAGTACTTC
CAISEAKQQETQYF
>-|TRBJ1-5|TRBV3-1/TRBV3-2|TRBD1
TGTGCCAGCAGCTTTGGGACAGGGAGCCAGCCCCAGCATTTT
CASSFGTGSQPQHF
>-|TRBJ1-4|TRBV29-1|-
TGCAGCGTTGACTCCGGGGATAATGAAAAACTGTTTTTT
CSVDSGDNEKLFF
>-|TRBJ1-2|TRBV5-1|-
TGCGCCAGTCACAGGGATAACTATGGCTACACCTTC
CASHRDNYGYTF
>-|TRBJ2-5|TRBV7-2|TRBD1
TGTGCCAGCAGCTGGTTGACAGGGCAAGAGACCCAGTACTTC
CASSWLTGQETQYF
>-|TRBJ2-3|TRBV5-4|TRBD1
TGTGCCAGCAGCTCGCACAGGGGAAGCACAGATACGCAGTATTTT
CASSSHRGSTDTQYF
>-|TRBJ1-1|TRBV3-1/TRBV3-2|-
TGTGCCAGCGGAGGGAGGAGGGGAGGAACTGAAGCTTTCTTT
CASGGRRGGTEAFF
>-|TRBJ2-7|TRBV18|-
TGTGCCAGCTCACCACCAAACTGGGTTGGGGCCTACGAGCAGTACTTC
CASSPPNWVGAYEQYF
>-|TRBJ2-2|TRBV6-5|-
TGTGCCAGCAGTTACTCGGCGGGGGCGGCCGGGGAGCTGTTTTTT
CASSYSAGAAGELFF
>-|TRBJ2-1|TRBV5-1|TRBD1
TGCGCCAGCAGCTCAAGGGGGCTCAATGAGCAGTTCTTC
CASSSRGLNEQFF
>few|TRBJ1-4|TRBV5-1|TRBD1
TGCGCCAGCAGCCCCGGCCCCTGGTCGAGGGGGCGGGATGAAAAACTGTTTTTT
CASSPGPWSRGRDEKLFF
>-|TRBJ1-2|TRBV28|-
TGTGCCAGCAGCATGAAGGTATATGGCTACACCTTC
CASSMKVYGYTF
>-|TRBJ2-1|TRBV3-1/TRBV3-2|-
TGTGCCAGCCGGGCAAGCGGTGAATACAATGAGCAGTTCTTC
CASRASGEYNEQFF
>-|TRBJ2-3|TRBV7-2|TRBD2
TGTGCCAGCAGCTTAGTACTAGCGGGAGGGCTGGATACGCAGTATTTT
CASSLVLAGGLDTQYF
>once|TRBJ1-5|TRBV28|TRBD1
TGTGCCAGCAGTTTAGGCAGGGGGTTTAATCAGCCCCAGCATTTT
CASSLGRGFNQPQHF
>-|TRBJ2-2|TRBV4-1|TRBD1
TGCGCCAGCAGCCAAGTTGACAGGGACACCGGGGAGCTGTTTTTT
CASSQVDRDTGELFF
>-|TRBJ2-7|TRBV7-8|TRBD2
TGTGCCAGCAGCTCCGGACTAGCGGATAGGTATGAGCAGTACTTC
CASSSGLADRYEQYF
>-|TRBJ1-4|TRBV6-5|-
TGTGCCAGCAGGGGCGGACGGGGGCGAGGTGAAAAACTGTTTTTT
CASRGGRGRGEKLFF
>-|TRBJ2-1|TRBV5-1|TRBD2
TGCGCCAGCAGCTTGGGACTAGCGGAGAATGAGCAGTTCTTC
CASSLGLAENEQFF
>-|TRBJ2-1|TRBV19|TRBD2
TGTGCCAGTAGTCAGGGACTAGTATTTTACAATGAGCAGTTCTTC
CASSQGLVFYNEQFF
>-|TRBJ1-1|TRBV4-3|TRBD1
TGCGCCAGCAGCCAAGAACAGGGGGCCACTGAAGCTTTCTTT
CASSQEQGATEAFF
>-|TRBJ2-7|TRBV6-2/TRBV6-3|-
TGTGCCAGCAGTTCGACGGCGAACTACGAGCAGTACTTC
CASSSTANYEQYF
>once|TRBJ2-1|TRBV6-1|-
TGTGCCAGCAGTGAAGCGCTGTCTGAGATATCCTACAATGAGCAGTTCTTC
CASSEALSEISYNEQFF
>-|TRBJ1-2|TRBV19|-
TGTGCCAGTAACCTAGGGGGGGGCTATGGCTACACCTTC
CASNLGGGYGYTF
>few|TRBJ1-5|TRBV7-2|TRBD1
TGTGCCAGCAGCGTGGCCCCCGGACAGGGTCCTCAGCCCCAGCATTTT
CASSVAPGQGPQPQHF
>-|TRBJ1-1|TRBV6-2/TRBV6-3|TRBD1
TGTGCCAGCAGCAGAAGACCGGGACAGGGGTATCGTTTGGCTTTCTTT
CASSRRPGQGYRLAFF
>-|TRBJ2-2|TRBV7-3|TRBD1
TGTGCCAGCAGCTCCGGGACAGGGGGCTCAACCGGGGAGCTGTTTTTT
CASSSGTGGSTGELFF
>-|TRBJ1-2|TRBV5-1|TRBD1
TGCGCCAGCAGCGTAGGGACAGGGGGCGGTGGCTACACCTTC
CASSVGTGGGGYTF
>-|TRBJ1-1|TRBV5-1|-
TGCGCCAGCAGCTTGGGTCCCCAGGGGAACACTGAAGCTTTCTTT
CASSLGPQGNTEAFF
>-|TRBJ1-6|TRBV5-1|-
TGCGCCAGCAAGCTTGGGGGGGAGAGTTCACCCCTCCACTTT
CASKLGGESSPLHF
>-|TRBJ1-3|TRBV3-1/TRBV3-2|-
TGTGCCAGCAGCCAAGGGAACCCTGGAAACACCATATATTTT
CASSQGNPGNTIYF
>-|TRBJ1-2|TRBV3-1/TRBV3-2|-
TGTGCCAGCAGCCCCCTGGGGGCTGTCTATGGCTACACCTTC
CASSPLGAVYGYTF
>-|TRBJ2-7|TRBV7-2|TRBD2
TGTGCCAGCAGCACTAGCGGGTTTTCCCCACCCTACGAGCAGTACTTC
CASSTSGFSPPYEQYF
>-|TRBJ2-3|TRBV5-4|-
TGTGCCAGCAGCTTGTCGAACAGTAGGGCAGATACGCAGTATTTT
CASSLSNSRADTQYF
>-|TRBJ1-6|TRBV28|TRBD1
TGTGCCAGCAGTTTGCCTGACAGGGATAATTCACCCCTCCACTTT
CASSLPDRDNSPLHF
>-|TRBJ2-7|TRBV7-2|TRBD2
TGTGCCAGCAGCTTACAAGCGGGAGGGCCAAACCACGAGCAGTACTTC
CASSLQAGGPNHEQYF
>once|TRBJ2-7|TRBV6-5|-
TGTGCCAGCGGGTATCCCGGCAGAATCTACGAGCAGTACTTC
CASGYPGRIYEQYF
>-|TRBJ1-5|TRBV12-3/TRBV12-4|-
TGTGCCAGCAGTTTAGGACAGCCCCAGCATTTT
CASSLGQPQHF
>-|TRBJ1-1|TRBV23-1|-
TGCGCCAGCAGTCAATCAGGACGGTACACTGAAGCTTTCTTT
CASSQSGRYTEAFF
>-|TRBJ2-1|TRBV11-3|TRBD2
TGTGCCAGCAGCTTAGATTGGACTAGCGTGTTCTTC
CASSLDWTSVFF
>-|TRBJ2-1|TRBV29-1|-
TGCAGCGTTGGAGGGACACCGGACAATGAGCAGTTCTTC
CSVGGTPDNEQFF